This T cell receptor (beta chain) was profiled in a study of blood T cell repertoires in COVID-19. In the original analysis: Cell counts per sample came from amplifying reference gene primers. Using immunoSEQ multiplex PCR, the repertoire was profiled, and TCRdb retains in-frame clones only, with some absent. Clonal size and the V and J genes are those of that table, whereas D and trimming came from the DNA. Of about 200,000 clones detected, roughly 94% appear once; the ten largest clones hold about 0.76%. The CDR3 is made up of 16 amino acids. V was shortened by 0 bases and J by 3 bases, with 16 bases between the two germline ends. From germline, CDR1 is SGHKS and CDR2 YYEKEE (reference sequence).

Input material: peripheral blood. The TCR was taken from a man aged 30-40 years with COVID-19, enrolled during active disease. V gene TRBV5-5 combines with J gene TRBJ2-7; D gene unclear. The CDR3 reads CASSLALGELNYEQYF. In nucleotides, the CDR3 is TGTGCCAGCAGCTTGGCCCTAGGAGAACTAAACTACGAGCAGTACTTC. Filled out from reference TRBV5-5 and TRBJ2-7, the complete variable domain reads DAGVTQSPTHLIKTRGQQVTLRCSPISGHKSVSWYQQVLGQGPQFIFQYYEKEERGRGNFPDRFSARQFPNYSSELNVNALLLGDSALYLCASSLALGELNYEQYFGPGTRLTVT.